This T cell receptor beta chain was captured in a study of T cells in severe cutaneous drug reactions. Turning to the study itself: Patients came from Taiwan, Thailand and a European registry, 2011 to 2018. Collected from acute- or recovery-stage patients: blister fluids/cells and PBMC.

Germline assignment: CDR1 LGHNA and CDR2 YNFKEQ. This CDR3 is 14 amino acids long. Study-level results: TRBV12-4 use rose strongly in carbamazepine-induced Stevens-Johnson syndrome or toxic epidermal necrolysis, averaging around 32% in blister cells and approximately 5% in PBMC. A public TCRbeta CDR3 appeared in all seven CBZ-SJS/TEN blister samples, averaging approximately 14%.

A note on this clonotype: The antigen is not known.

The iRepertoire multiplex PCR system with TCR subtype-specific primers built both bulk and single-cell libraries. After re-calling the multiplex PCR reads, TCRdb lists one entry per CDR3 protein, DNA absent. This table lists thousands of distinct CDR3 sequences. Carbamazepine had induced Stevens-Johnson syndrome or toxic epidermal necrolysis in the sequenced donors. The J gene is TRBJ1-1, the V gene TRBV4-2. This TCR was recovered from a human donor with a severe cutaneous adverse drug reaction. The sample consisted of cells from a skin blister. CDR3 sequence reads: CASSQRRMNTEAFF.